These T cell receptor beta chains were read from a single sample in a study of blood T cell repertoires in COVID-19. Using immunoSEQ multiplex PCR, the repertoire was profiled, and TCRdb retains in-frame clones only, with some absent. This table has 200,000 to 300,000 clones, 70% to 90% appearing once. The sequencing input was peripheral blood. The receptor set was obtained from a woman aged 60-75 years with active or convalescent COVID-19. The CDR3 runs from the conserved cysteine through the conserved F or W. A D gene is named only where the DNA matches it firmly. Clone sizes are given selectively: once, few, many, or a class where the clone is expanded.

abundance | j_gene | d_gene | v_gene | CDR3nt | CDR3aa
- | TRBJ2-5 | TRBD1 | TRBV6-5 | TGTGCCAGCCGTCCCGGGACAGGGGAAGAGACCCAGTACTTC | CASRPGTGEETQYF
- | TRBJ1-3 | - | TRBV7-9 | TGTGCCAGCAGCTTGTCAACAGTCTCTGGAAACACCATATATTTT | CASSLSTVSGNTIYF
- | TRBJ2-3 | TRBD1 | TRBV6-4 | TGTGCCAGCAGCCGTTCAGGACAGGGAAACACAGATACGCAGTATTTT | CASSRSGQGNTDTQYF
- | TRBJ1-4 | TRBD1 | TRBV19 | TGTGCCAGTAGTGCAGGGGGCTGGGGAAAACTGTTTTTT | CASSAGGWGKLFF
- | TRBJ2-5 | TRBD2 | TRBV6-5 | TGTGCCAGCAGTACAATCCCCGGGACTAGAGAGACCCAGTACTTC | CASSTIPGTRETQYF
once | TRBJ2-5 | - | TRBV28 | TGTGCCAGCAGTTTATGGGCAAGAAGCCAAGAGACCCAGTACTTC | CASSLWARSQETQYF
once | TRBJ1-2 | - | TRBV5-5 | TGTGCCAGCAGCTTGGCCGGGGACTATGGCTACACCTTC | CASSLAGDYGYTF
- | TRBJ2-1 | - | TRBV7-2 | TGTGCCAGCAGCCCTAGGGGGAGGGGGGGCGATGAGCAGTTCTTC | CASSPRGRGGDEQFF
once | TRBJ1-4 | - | TRBV7-6 | TGTGCCAGCAGCCATTGGGGGCAATGGGATGAAAAACTGTTTTTT | CASSHWGQWDEKLFF
once | TRBJ1-1 | - | TRBV6-1 | TGTGCCAGCAGTGATTTGACAGTGAACACTGAAGCTTTCTTT | CASSDLTVNTEAFF
- | TRBJ1-2 | TRBD1 | TRBV25-1 | TGTGCCAGCAGTCTCGTAGGGGGCAACTATGGCTACACCTTC | CASSLVGGNYGYTF
- | TRBJ2-1 | TRBD2 | TRBV18 | TGTGCCAGCTCACTGGATACTAGCGGGGGGTACAATGAGCAGTTCTTC | CASSLDTSGGYNEQFF
once | TRBJ2-1 | TRBD1 | TRBV9 | TGTGCCAGCAGCTCCATCGGACAGGCCCACAATGAGCAGTTCTTC | CASSSIGQAHNEQFF
- | TRBJ2-1 | - | TRBV19 | TGTGCCAGTAGCCCCCAGCCCCTAGCAGGTGAGCAGTTCTTC | CASSPQPLAGEQFF
many | TRBJ1-2 | TRBD1 | TRBV7-8 | TGTGCCAGCAGCCGGACAGGGCGATATGGCTACACCTTC | CASSRTGRYGYTF
- | TRBJ2-3 | TRBD2 | TRBV3-1/TRBV3-2 | TGTGCCAGCAGCCAAGGGGCCGGCGGGGGAGGTGCAGATACGCAGTATTTT | CASSQGAGGGGADTQYF